The source of this TCR beta chain is a study of shared clonotypes between healthy human individuals. Study-level information: Each donor contributed plates that comprised three CD4 naive, three CD4 memory, two CD8 naive and one CD8 memory. Study-wide findings and caveats: Measured sharing among donors was expected to vary with sequencing depth.

On this clone: Its antigen is still unknown.

Assay used: immunoSEQ multiplex PCR; TCRdb lists only in-frame clones, some missing. The sample gives millions of clones, roughly 94% of which show up once; more than 0.1% is in the top ten. CDR3 length: 15 amino acids. The trim removed 11 bases at V and 0 bases at J, leaving 5 bases unmatched. Germline V lookup: CDR1 LNHNV, CDR2 YYDKDF (reference sequence). The clonotype originates from a man aged 18 to 30 in good health. The gene calls are TRBV15 and TRBJ2-3; 13 bases are shared with TRBD2. Sequencing was performed on naive CD4+ T cells sorted from blood. Subset: CD45RA+ positively selected. CDR3 coding DNA: TGTGCCGCGGGACTAGCGGGAACTAGCACAGATACGCAGTATTTT. Encoded protein: CAAGLAGTSTDTQYF.